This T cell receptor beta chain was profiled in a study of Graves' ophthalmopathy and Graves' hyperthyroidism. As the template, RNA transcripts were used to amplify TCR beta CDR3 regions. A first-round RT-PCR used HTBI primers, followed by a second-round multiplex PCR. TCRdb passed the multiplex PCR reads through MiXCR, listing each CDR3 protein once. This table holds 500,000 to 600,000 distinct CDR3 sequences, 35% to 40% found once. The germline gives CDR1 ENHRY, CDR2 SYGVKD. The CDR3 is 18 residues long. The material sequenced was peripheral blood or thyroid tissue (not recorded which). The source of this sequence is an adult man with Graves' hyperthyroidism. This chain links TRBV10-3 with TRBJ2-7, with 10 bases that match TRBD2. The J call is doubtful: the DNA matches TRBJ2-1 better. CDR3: CAISDPGLAASSYNEQFF. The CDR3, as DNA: TGTGCCATCAGTGACCCCGGACTAGCGGCGAGCTCCTACAATGAGCAGTTCTTC.